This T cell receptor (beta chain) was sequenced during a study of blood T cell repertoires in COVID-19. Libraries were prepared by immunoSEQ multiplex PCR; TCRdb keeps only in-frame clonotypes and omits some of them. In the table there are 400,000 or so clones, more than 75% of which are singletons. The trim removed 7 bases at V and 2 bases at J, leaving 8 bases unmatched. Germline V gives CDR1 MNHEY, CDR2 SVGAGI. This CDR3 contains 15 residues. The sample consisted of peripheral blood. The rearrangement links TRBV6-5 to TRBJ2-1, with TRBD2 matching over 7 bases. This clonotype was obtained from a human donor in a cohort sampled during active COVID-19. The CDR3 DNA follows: TGTGCCAGCAAAATTGGCGGGAGTGCCTACAATGAGCAGTTCTTC. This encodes CASKIGGSAYNEQFF.